The 5 T cell receptor beta chains presented below share a single source sample, sequenced in a study of T cell changes during pregnancy in multiple sclerosis. Clones were read by immunoSEQ multiplex PCR, and TCRdb kept only the in-frame ones, dropping some. The sample carries tens of thousands of clones, roughly nine tenths recorded once. This specimen was CD4+ T cells from peripheral blood mononuclear cells, taken in the first trimester of pregnancy. The receptors stem from a female donor with multiple sclerosis, enrolled in a pregnancy study.

The chain uses TRBV9 and TRBJ2-2; a possible D gene is TRBD2 (7 bases). This CDR3 spans 16 amino acids. The V and J ends lost 6 bases and 5 bases respectively, with 20 bases between them. Germline assignment: CDR1 SGDLS and CDR2 YYNGEE. In DNA, the CDR3 is TGTGCCAGCAACCGGGGGGCCGCAGTAATAACCGGGGAGCTGTTTTTT. It is translated as CASNRGAAVITGELFF.

The J gene is TRBJ1-2, the V gene TRBV29-1; TRBD1 is a possible D gene (5 bases). The CDR3 runs to 15 residues. Germline CDR1 is SQVTM and CDR2 is ANQGSEA. The V gene lost 2 bases and the J gene lost 6 bases, with 19 bases spanning the gap. CDR3 DNA sequence: TGCAGCGTTGAAAAATCTGGGGGGAGGTTTGATGGCTACACCTTC. The encoded protein is CSVEKSGGRFDGYTF.

This clone was observed a single time. The chain uses TRBV18 and TRBJ2-1; 9 bases map to TRBD2. The germline V gene encodes CDR1 KGHSH and CDR2 LQKENI. This CDR3 has 18 residues. V was clipped by 0 bases and J by 0 bases; unmatched bases: 6. CDR3 sequence: CASSPPGGSGSSYNEQFF. Here the CDR3 DNA reads TGTGCCAGCTCACCACCGGGGGGTAGCGGGAGCTCCTACAATGAGCAGTTCTTC.

The genes are TRBV10-3 and TRBJ2-1, with TRBD1 as a possible D gene (6 bases). V lost 4 bases and J 6 bases, leaving 19 bases between the germline ends. The V gene's germline CDR1 is ENHRY and CDR2 SYGVKD. The CDR3 spans 16 residues. CDR3 loop: CAISGTQGKGGNEQFF. CDR3 DNA sequence: TGTGCCATCAGTGGGACTCAGGGGAAAGGGGGCAATGAGCAGTTCTTC.

The rearrangement links TRBV7-9 to TRBJ1-2; 7 nucleotides match TRBD1. Trimming removed 1 base from V and 10 bases from J; junction bases left unmatched: 9. Germline CDR1 is SEHNR and CDR2 is FQNEAQ (reference sequence). The CDR3 covers 14 residues. CDR3 region: CASSLDSGTVSYTF. For the CDR3, the DNA is TGTGCCAGCAGCTTAGACTCCGGGACAGTCTCCTACACCTTC.